Listed below are T cell receptor beta chains from one sample, sequenced in a study of blood T cell repertoires in COVID-19. Sequencing used immunoSEQ multiplex PCR; TCRdb keeps in-frame clones, though not all of them. Of roughly 200,000 clones in the sample, nearly 90% were seen once. Sequencing input: peripheral blood. These receptors were obtained from a man aged 55-75 years with active or convalescent COVID-19. Each CDR3 is given with its conserved first and last residue. Fields, in order: J gene, CDR3 length, V gene, D gene, clone size, CDR3 DNA, CDR3 protein. D genes are given only for firm matches. Part of the rows lack a size; the others show once, few, many or a class for expanded clones.

J gene: TRBJ1-1; CDR3 length: 14; V gene: TRBV2; D gene: TRBD1; clone size: .; CDR3 DNA: TGTGCCAGCAGTGAAGCAGGGGGCAACACTGAAGCTTTCTTT; CDR3 protein: CASSEAGGNTEAFF
J gene: TRBJ1-4; CDR3 length: 13; V gene: TRBV2; D gene: .; clone size: .; CDR3 DNA: TGTGCCAGCAGTCCCCAAACTAATGAAAAACTGTTTTTT; CDR3 protein: CASSPQTNEKLFF
J gene: TRBJ2-5; CDR3 length: 18; V gene: TRBV27; D gene: TRBD1; clone size: .; CDR3 DNA: TGTGCCAGCAGTTCTCTCCCCACCGACAGGGGGCGCCGGGAGACCCAGTACTTC; CDR3 protein: CASSSLPTDRGRRETQYF
J gene: TRBJ2-2; CDR3 length: 16; V gene: TRBV4-1; D gene: .; clone size: .; CDR3 DNA: TGCGCCAGCAGCCAAGATGACGGGGGTAGGACCGGGGAGCTGTTTTTT; CDR3 protein: CASSQDDGGRTGELFF
J gene: TRBJ2-7; CDR3 length: 14; V gene: TRBV10-3; D gene: .; clone size: .; CDR3 DNA: TGTGCCATCAGTACGGGATCGGGAAGGAACGAGCAGTACTTC; CDR3 protein: CAISTGSGRNEQYF
J gene: TRBJ1-5; CDR3 length: 15; V gene: TRBV30; D gene: .; clone size: .; CDR3 DNA: TGTGCCTGGAGTCGGGGACATGTTAGCAATCAGCCCCAGCATTTT; CDR3 protein: CAWSRGHVSNQPQHF
J gene: TRBJ2-2; CDR3 length: 17; V gene: TRBV7-9; D gene: TRBD1; clone size: .; CDR3 DNA: TGTGCCAGCAGACCAGATCCCCACAGGGGGGACACCGGGGAGCTGTTTTTT; CDR3 protein: CASRPDPHRGDTGELFF
J gene: TRBJ1-6; CDR3 length: 17; V gene: TRBV7-8; D gene: TRBD1; clone size: once; CDR3 DNA: TGTGCCAGCAGCTCTGGACAGGCGACAACCTATAATTCACCCCTCCACTTT; CDR3 protein: CASSSGQATTYNSPLHF
J gene: TRBJ1-6; CDR3 length: 14; V gene: TRBV5-6; D gene: TRBD1; clone size: .; CDR3 DNA: TGTGCCAGCACCCCGACAGGGGGAGGGTCACCCCTCCACTTT; CDR3 protein: CASTPTGGGSPLHF
J gene: TRBJ2-1; CDR3 length: 14; V gene: TRBV19; D gene: .; clone size: few; CDR3 DNA: TGTGCCAGTAGCCGAATCGACAGGGAGGATGAGCAGTTCTTC; CDR3 protein: CASSRIDREDEQFF
J gene: TRBJ2-5; CDR3 length: 12; V gene: TRBV10-3; D gene: .; clone size: .; CDR3 DNA: TGTGCCATCGGGCCAACAAGAGAGACCCAGTACTTC; CDR3 protein: CAIGPTRETQYF
J gene: TRBJ2-7; CDR3 length: 13; V gene: TRBV2; D gene: TRBD2; clone size: .; CDR3 DNA: TGTGCCAGCAGTGTGGGGGGGGCCTACGAGCAGTACTTC; CDR3 protein: CASSVGGAYEQYF
J gene: TRBJ2-3; CDR3 length: 16; V gene: TRBV9; D gene: TRBD2; clone size: .; CDR3 DNA: TGTGCCAGCGGGACTAGCGGGGGAACTAGCACAGATACGCAGTATTTT; CDR3 protein: CASGTSGGTSTDTQYF
J gene: TRBJ2-5; CDR3 length: 15; V gene: TRBV5-1; D gene: TRBD2; clone size: .; CDR3 DNA: TGCGCCAGCAGCTTAGATAGGGGACTAGGCGAGACCCAGTACTTC; CDR3 protein: CASSLDRGLGETQYF
J gene: TRBJ2-4; CDR3 length: 16; V gene: TRBV11-2; D gene: TRBD2; clone size: .; CDR3 DNA: TGTGCCAGCAGCTTATGGGGACGGGGGGACAAAAACATTCAGTACTTC; CDR3 protein: CASSLWGRGDKNIQYF